What follows are 24 T cell receptor beta chains derived from one specimen sequenced in a study of blood T cells in healthy people across ages. The second PCR ran roughly 6 to 11 cycles with a sample-barcoded 5' primer and J-beta primers. A single record per CDR3 protein comes from TCRdb applying MiXCR to the 5' RACE reads. Of fewer than 950,000 distinct CDR3 sequences listed, about 48% are singletons. The specimen was blood. These receptors originate from an elderly man in good health.

The J gene is TRBJ2-5, the V gene TRBV5-5; D gene ambiguous. Trimming cost V 4 bases and J 11 bases, with 21 bases left between them. The germline CDR1 and CDR2 sequences are SGHKS and YYEKEE (reference sequence). The length of the CDR3 is 14 residues. The CDR3 sequence is CASSRTRDLGEQYF. The CDR3 DNA reads TGTGCCAGCAGCCGCACTCGTGACCTTGGTGAGCAGTACTTC.

This chain uses TRBV7-9 with TRBJ1-2; D unresolved. The germline V gene encodes CDR1 SEHNR and CDR2 FQNEAQ (reference sequence). The length of the CDR3 is 15 residues. V lost 5 bases to trimming and J lost 1 base, with 14 bases between them. The CDR3: CASSPSELLNYGYTF. DNA of the CDR3: TGTGCCAGCAGCCCATCGGAGCTGCTTAACTATGGCTACACCTTC. Filled out from reference TRBV7-9 and TRBJ1-2, the complete variable domain reads DTGVSQNPRHKITKRGQNVTFRCDPISEHNRLYWYRQTLGQGPEFLTYFQNEAQLEKSRLLSDRFSAERPKGSFSTLEIQRTEQGDSAMYLCASSPSELLNYGYTFGSGTRLTVV.

The gene calls are TRBV20-1 and TRBJ2-3; the D gene is possibly TRBD2 (5 bases). The CDR3 runs to 14 residues. Germline-derived CDR1 and CDR2 are DFQATT and SNEGSKA (reference sequence). Trimming pared 1 base from V and 6 bases from J, leaving 14 bases between. CDR3 nucleotides: TGCAGTGCTAGAGTATCGCGGACTGCGGATACGCAGTATTTT. Its protein product is CSARVSRTADTQYF.

The rearrangement uses TRBV28 and TRBJ2-7, with 8 bases aligning to TRBD1. The CDR3 runs to 15 residues. With 0 bases clipped from V and 0 bases from J, the junction kept 1 base outside the gene matches. Germline V gene data show CDR1 as MDHEN and CDR2 as SYDVKM. The CDR3 spells CASSLWGQDSYEQYF. CDR3 DNA sequence: TGTGCCAGCAGTTTATGGGGACAGGACTCCTACGAGCAGTACTTC.

There are many counts of this clonotype. The chain joins TRBV25-1 to TRBJ2-7; D uncertain. Per germline, CDR1 MGHDK and CDR2 SYGVNS. V was pared by 6 bases and J by 3 bases, with 6 bases between. This CDR3 is 11 amino acids long. CDR3 DNA: TGTGCCAGCAGCCAAAACTACGAGCAGTACTTC. Translating it yields CASSQNYEQYF.

The rearrangement joins TRBV28 to TRBJ2-7, with 7 bases aligning to TRBD1. This CDR3 spans 15 amino acids. V was pared by 8 bases and J by 2 bases, with 12 bases of the junction left unmatched. Germline V gene lookup returns CDR1 MDHEN and CDR2 SYDVKM. In nucleotides, the CDR3 is TGTGCCAGCCGTCCCCAGGGGGTCGGACCCTACGAGCAGTACTTC. It is translated as CASRPQGVGPYEQYF.

The chain employs TRBV29-1 and TRBJ1-2, with D uncertain. This CDR3 has 12 residues. V dropped 4 bases and J dropped 0 bases, with 6 bases sitting between them. Germline V gene sequence: CDR1 SQVTM, CDR2 ANQGSEA. The DNA of the CDR3 is TGCAGCGTTGCGGGCACTAACTATGGCTACACCTTC. Translated, it gives CSVAGTNYGYTF.

The chain combines TRBV3-1 with TRBJ2-7, with TRBD1 matching over 7 bases. V trimming: 6 bases; J trimming: 4 bases; junction bases outside the gene matches: 12. This CDR3 comprises 15 residues. Germline-derived CDR1 and CDR2 are LGHDT and YNNKEL (reference sequence). The CDR3 spells CASSRGQAFRYEQYF. DNA of the CDR3: TGTGCCAGCAGTCGAGGACAGGCTTTTAGGTACGAGCAGTACTTC.

This chain uses TRBV24-1 with TRBJ2-1; D possibly uses TRBD1 or TRBD2 (5 bases each). The CDR3 covers 16 residues. V was shortened by 3 bases and J by 2 bases, with 13 bases between the two germline ends. Germline assignment: CDR1 KGHDR and CDR2 SFDVKD. As DNA, the CDR3 is TGTGCCACCAGTGATCCCGGGGCGGGTCCCTACAATGAGCAGTTCTTC. This translates into CATSDPGAGPYNEQFF.

This sequence joins TRBV7-8 and TRBJ1-2; D remains ambiguous. The CDR3 covers 16 residues. Germline assignment: CDR1 SGHVS and CDR2 FQNEAQ. Trimming pared 0 bases from V and 2 bases from J, leaving 13 bases between. As DNA, the CDR3 is TGTGCCAGCAGCTTAGCTGCGCGGGGAGGAAACTATGGCTACACCTTC. Its translation: CASSLAARGGNYGYTF.

V and J are TRBV5-1 and TRBJ2-3; 11 bases are a match to TRBD2. The V segment lost 5 bases and the J segment 2 bases; nucleotides outside the gene matches: 1. This CDR3 is 14 amino acids long. Germline values: CDR1 SGHRS, CDR2 YFSETQ. The CDR3 nucleotides read TGCGCCAGCAGGACTAGCGGGGTCACAGATACGCAGTATTTT. Translated: CASRTSGVTDTQYF.

The chain employs TRBV5-1 and TRBJ2-5; D unclear. Trimming took off 0 bases at V and 4 bases at J, with 4 bases between the two ends. CDR1 SGHRS and CDR2 YFSETQ come from the germline V gene. The CDR3 length is 12 residues. The CDR3 sequence: CASSLDLETQYF. CDR3 sequence (DNA): TGCGCCAGCAGCTTGGATCTAGAGACCCAGTACTTC.

The V and J genes are TRBV10-1 and TRBJ2-5; TRBD2 matches at 10 bases. Germline CDR1 and CDR2: WNHNN and SYGVQD (reference sequence). The CDR3 totals 18 residues. Trimming took 3 bases from V and 11 from J; bases not matched to a gene: 21. CDR3 nucleotide sequence: TGCGCCAGCAGTGATAAGGGACTAGCGAAGACCTCCCAAAATGAGCAGTACTTC. Translating it yields CASSDKGLAKTSQNEQYF.

The V gene is TRBV6-2 or TRBV6-3, the J gene TRBJ1-2; 7 nucleotides line up with TRBD1. This CDR3 has 14 residues. Germline CDR1 MNHEY, CDR2 SVGEGT. The V segment lost 2 bases and the J segment 7 bases; nucleotides outside the gene matches: 7. The CDR3 coding sequence is TGTGCCAGCAGTTACCAGGACAGGCGTGGTGGCTACACCTTC. Protein sequence: CASSYQDRRGGYTF.

This clonotype was recorded a few times. CDR3 loop: CAIYGETLGRQSGANVLTF. In DNA, the CDR3 is TGTGCCATCTACGGAGAAACCCTCGGCCGCCAGTCTGGGGCCAACGTCCTGACTTTC. The chain carries TRBV10-3 and TRBJ2-6; D remains unclear. Germline CDR1 reads ENHRY; CDR2 reads SYGVKD. V was shortened by 8 bases and J by 1 base, with 24 bases between the two germline ends. The CDR3 covers 19 residues.

This chain joins TRBV20-1 and TRBJ1-5; tentatively, D is TRBD1 (5 bases). The germline V gene has CDR1 DFQATT and CDR2 SNEGSKA (reference sequence). This CDR3 comprises 12 residues. Trimming cost V 7 bases and J 4 bases, with 11 bases left between them. The CDR3 region is CSVEAGNQPQHF. In nucleotides, the CDR3 is TGCAGTGTCGAGGCAGGGAATCAGCCCCAGCATTTT.

The gene calls are TRBV2 and TRBJ2-6, with TRBD1 matching over 7 bases. The germline V gene has CDR1 SNHLY and CDR2 FYNNEI. The CDR3 spans 18 residues. V dropped 2 bases and J dropped 2; count of bases not matched to a gene: 9. The DNA for the CDR3 is TGTGCCAGCAGTGAACCCCGACAGGGAGCTACTGGGGCCAACGTCCTGACTTTC. It translates to CASSEPRQGATGANVLTF.

The chain carries TRBV25-1 and TRBJ2-5; TRBD1 might be the D (6 bases). The J call may be incorrect, as the DNA end agrees better with TRBJ2-7. Germline values: CDR1 MGHDK, CDR2 SYGVNS. This CDR3 comprises 14 residues. The CDR3 reads CASSPPGQRREQYF. The CDR3 nucleotides read TGTGCCAGCAGTCCCCCCGGACAGAGGCGCGAGCAGTACTTC.

In its sample, this clonotype was seen once. The V call is TRBV6-1, the J call TRBJ2-7; TRBD2 aligns across 10 bases. The J call may be wrong; the DNA end is better matched by TRBJ2-5. The germline V gene encodes CDR1 MNHNS and CDR2 SASEGT. The CDR3 contains 17 residues. CDR3 coding DNA: TGTGCCAGCAGTGATGCCAGCGGGAGGGCCCTCGGGGAGACCCAGTACTTC. This encodes CASSDASGRALGETQYF.

This chain uses TRBV24-1 with TRBJ2-1; 12 nucleotides line up with TRBD2. Unmatched junction bases numbered 9, after V lost 5 bases and J lost 8 bases. Germline CDR1 reads KGHDR; CDR2 reads SFDVKD. The CDR3 has 16 residues. As DNA, the CDR3 is TGTGCCACCAGTGGCCGGACTAGCGGGAAGTCCGATGAGCAGTTCTTC. Translation gives CATSGRTSGKSDEQFF.

The rearrangement links TRBV7-2 to TRBJ2-5; TRBD2 might be the D (6 bases). The CDR3 loop spans 13 amino acids. Trimming pared 1 base from V and 11 bases from J, leaving 14 bases between. The germline V gene has CDR1 SGHTA and CDR2 FQGNSA. The CDR3 nucleotides are TGTGCCAGCAGCTTAGTACCAGGCGGGGAGCAGTACTTC. Amino acids: CASSLVPGGEQYF.

This clonotype was seen once. The chain is built from TRBV5-6 and TRBJ2-1; 10 nucleotides match TRBD2. Losses at the gene ends were 6 bases for V and 6 bases for J; bases not matched to a gene: 3. Per the germline V gene, CDR1 is SGHDT and CDR2 is YYEEEE. The CDR3 spans 13 residues. CDR3 loop: CASTRLAGNEQFF. In DNA, the CDR3 is TGTGCCAGCACCCGACTAGCGGGCAATGAGCAGTTCTTC.

This clonotype occurred a few times. This chain joins TRBV6-2 or TRBV6-3 and TRBJ2-1, with a possible D match to TRBD2 (5 bases). Germline loops: CDR1 MNHEY, CDR2 SVGEGT. The CDR3 totals 16 residues. Trimming took 5 bases from V and 1 from J, leaving 15 bases between them. The chain's CDR3 is CASSRNLAGSYNEQFF. The CDR3, as DNA: TGTGCCAGCAGTCGCAATCTAGCCGGGTCCTACAATGAGCAGTTCTTC.

The chain joins TRBV7-8 to TRBJ2-7; 11 nucleotides line up with TRBD2. With 6 bases clipped from V and 3 bases from J, the junction kept 10 bases outside the gene matches. CDR1 and CDR2 from the germline V gene are SGHVS and FQNEAQ. CDR3 length equals 16 residues. The CDR3: CASRQGELAGGYEQYF. The CDR3 DNA reads TGTGCCAGCAGACAAGGAGAGCTAGCGGGAGGCTACGAGCAGTACTTC. The entire variable domain, with the rest obtained from reference TRBV7-8 and TRBJ2-7, is as follows: GAGVSQSPRYKVAKRGQDVALRCDPISGHVSLFWYQQALGQGPEFLTYFQNEAQLDKSGLPSDRFFAERPEGSVSTLKIQRTQQEDSAVYLCASRQGELAGGYEQYFGPGTRLTVT.